This TCR beta chain was profiled in a study of neurological immune-mediated disorders. Study results and limitations: No CDR3 amino acid sequences were shared by expanded clones across subjects, suggesting private repertoires in all groups.

5'RACE with 10-nucleotide random UMIs produced the cDNA. TCRdb fed the 5' RACE reads into MiXCR, producing one record per CDR3 protein. This table holds roughly 57,000 distinct CDR3 sequences, under 30% found once. Germline trimming cut 8 bases from V and 3 bases from J; bases unmatched to any gene: 6. CDR3 length equals 13 residues. Germline V CDR1 and CDR2: MNHGY, SVAAGI. Time point given: technical triplicate 2. A total of 2 million PBMCs stored at -80 degrees C provided the unsorted libraries. Comments on this clonotype: Its target is not known.

The chain couples TRBV6-9 to TRBJ1-1; 7 nucleotides agree with TRBD1. The TCR sequence derives from a man between 60 and 75 years old with HTLV-1-associated myelopathy (HAM/TSP). The source material was PBMCs. This CDR3 is CASAGQIDTEAFF. CDR3 DNA sequence: TGTGCCAGCGCGGGACAGATCGACACTGAAGCTTTCTTT.